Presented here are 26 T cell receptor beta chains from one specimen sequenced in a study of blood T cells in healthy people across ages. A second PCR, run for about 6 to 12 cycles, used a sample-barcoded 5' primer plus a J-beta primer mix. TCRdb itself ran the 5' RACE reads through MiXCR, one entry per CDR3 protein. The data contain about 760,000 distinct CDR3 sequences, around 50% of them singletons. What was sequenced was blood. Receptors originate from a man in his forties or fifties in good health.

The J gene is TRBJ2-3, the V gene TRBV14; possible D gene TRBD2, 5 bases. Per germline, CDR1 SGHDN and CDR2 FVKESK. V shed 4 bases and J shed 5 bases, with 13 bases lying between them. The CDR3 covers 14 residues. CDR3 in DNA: TGTGCCAGCAGCCCTCCTAGCCCCCTAGATACGCAGTATTTT. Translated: CASSPPSPLDTQYF.

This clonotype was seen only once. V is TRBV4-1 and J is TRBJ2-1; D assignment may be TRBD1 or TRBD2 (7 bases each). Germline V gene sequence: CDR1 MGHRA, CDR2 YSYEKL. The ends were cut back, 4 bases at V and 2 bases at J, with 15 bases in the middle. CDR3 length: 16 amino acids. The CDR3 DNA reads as TGCGCCAGCAGCCCACAGGGGAGGGGCGCCTACAATGAGCAGTTCTTC. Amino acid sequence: CASSPQGRGAYNEQFF.

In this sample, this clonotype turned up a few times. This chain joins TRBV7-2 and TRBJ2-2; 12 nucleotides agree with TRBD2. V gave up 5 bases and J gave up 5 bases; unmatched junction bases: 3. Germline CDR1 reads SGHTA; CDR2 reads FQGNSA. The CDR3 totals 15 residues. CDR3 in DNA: TGTGCCAGCAGCAAACTAGCGGGAGGAACCGGGGAGCTGTTTTTT. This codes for CASSKLAGGTGELFF.

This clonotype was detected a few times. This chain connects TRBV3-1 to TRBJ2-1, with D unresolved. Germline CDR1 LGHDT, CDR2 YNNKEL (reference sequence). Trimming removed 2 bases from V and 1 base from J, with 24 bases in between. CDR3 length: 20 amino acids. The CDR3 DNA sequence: TGTGCCAGCAGCCAAACGATAGGCCTTTCGATGGTATGGTCCTACAATGAGCAGTTCTTC. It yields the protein CASSQTIGLSMVWSYNEQFF.

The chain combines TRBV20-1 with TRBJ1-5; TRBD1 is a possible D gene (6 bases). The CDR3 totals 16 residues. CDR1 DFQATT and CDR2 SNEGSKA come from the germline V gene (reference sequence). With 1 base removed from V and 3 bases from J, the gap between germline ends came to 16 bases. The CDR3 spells CSARGQRGHYNQPQHF. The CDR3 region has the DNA TGCAGTGCTAGAGGCCAGCGGGGACATTACAATCAGCCCCAGCATTTT.

The CDR3 DNA reads as TGTGCCAGCAGTGAACAGGGGAACACTGAAGCTTTCTTT. Protein product: CASSEQGNTEAFF. The J gene is TRBJ1-1, the V gene TRBV6-4, with D tentatively TRBD1 (6 bases). This CDR3 has 13 residues. Trimming shortened V by 3 bases and J by 1 base, and 6 bases separated the two germline ends. Germline values: CDR1 MRHNA, CDR2 SNTAGT.

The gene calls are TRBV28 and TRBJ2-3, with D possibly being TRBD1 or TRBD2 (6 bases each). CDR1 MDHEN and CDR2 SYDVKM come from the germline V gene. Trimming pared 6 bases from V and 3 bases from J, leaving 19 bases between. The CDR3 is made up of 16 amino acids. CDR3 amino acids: CASSRVGQGRTDTQYF. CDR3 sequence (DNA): TGTGCCAGCAGCCGAGTGGGGCAGGGGAGGACAGATACGCAGTATTTT.

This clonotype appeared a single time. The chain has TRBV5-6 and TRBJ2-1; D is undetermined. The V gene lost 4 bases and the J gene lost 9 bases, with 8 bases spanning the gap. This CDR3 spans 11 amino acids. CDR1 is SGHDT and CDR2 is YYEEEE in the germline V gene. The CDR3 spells CASSRSSEQFF. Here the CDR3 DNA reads TGTGCCAGCAGCCGCTCCAGTGAGCAGTTCTTC.

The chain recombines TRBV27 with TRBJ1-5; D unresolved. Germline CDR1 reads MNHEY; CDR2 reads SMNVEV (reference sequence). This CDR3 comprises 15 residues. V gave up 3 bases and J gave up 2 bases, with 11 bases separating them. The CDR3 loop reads CASSFSRCGNQPQHF. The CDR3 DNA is TGTGCCAGCAGTTTCTCCCGTTGTGGCAATCAGCCCCAGCATTTT.

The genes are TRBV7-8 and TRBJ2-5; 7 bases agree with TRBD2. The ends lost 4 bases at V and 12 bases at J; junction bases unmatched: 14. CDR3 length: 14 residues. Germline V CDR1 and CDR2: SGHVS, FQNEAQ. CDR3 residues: CASSSQPTGGSKYF. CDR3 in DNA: TGTGCCAGCAGCTCCCAACCTACGGGCGGGAGCAAGTACTTC.

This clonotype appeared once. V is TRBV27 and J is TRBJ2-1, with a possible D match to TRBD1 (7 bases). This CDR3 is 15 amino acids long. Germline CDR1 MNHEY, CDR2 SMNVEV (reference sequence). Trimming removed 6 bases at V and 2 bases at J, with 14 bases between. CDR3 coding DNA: TGTGCCAGCAGGAATCCAGGGGGGACCTACAATGAGCAGTTCTTC. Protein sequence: CASRNPGGTYNEQFF.

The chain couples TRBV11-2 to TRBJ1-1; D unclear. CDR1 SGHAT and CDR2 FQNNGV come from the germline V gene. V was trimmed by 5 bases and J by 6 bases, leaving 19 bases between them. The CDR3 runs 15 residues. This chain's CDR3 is CASSERTGKEAEAFF. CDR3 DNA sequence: TGTGCCAGCAGCGAACGGACGGGGAAAGAGGCTGAAGCTTTCTTT. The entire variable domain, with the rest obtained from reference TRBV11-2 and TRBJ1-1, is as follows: EAGVAQSPRYKIIEKRQSVAFWCNPISGHATLYWYQQILGQGPKLLIQFQNNGVVDDSQLPKDRFSAERLKGVDSTLKIQPAKLEDSAVYLCASSERTGKEAEAFFGQGTRLTVV.

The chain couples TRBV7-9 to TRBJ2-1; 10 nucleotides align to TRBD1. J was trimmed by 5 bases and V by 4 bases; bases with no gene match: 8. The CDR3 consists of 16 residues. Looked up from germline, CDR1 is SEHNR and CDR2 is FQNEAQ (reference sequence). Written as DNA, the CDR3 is TGTGCCAGCAGCTCTCCCCAGGACAGGGGGAACAATGAGCAGTTCTTC. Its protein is CASSSPQDRGNNEQFF. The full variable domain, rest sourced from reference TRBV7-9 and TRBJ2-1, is DTGVSQNPRHKITKRGQNVTFRCDPISEHNRLYWYRQTLGQGPEFLTYFQNEAQLEKSRLLSDRFSAERPKGSFSTLEIQRTEQGDSAMYLCASSSPQDRGNNEQFFGPGTRLTVL.

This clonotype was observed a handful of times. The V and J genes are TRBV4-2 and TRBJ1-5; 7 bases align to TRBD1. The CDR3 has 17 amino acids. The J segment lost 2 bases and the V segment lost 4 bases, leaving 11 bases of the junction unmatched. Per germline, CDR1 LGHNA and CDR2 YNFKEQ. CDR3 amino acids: CASSPPGTDGRNQPQHF. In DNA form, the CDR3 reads TGTGCCAGCAGCCCTCCCGGGACAGACGGTCGCAATCAGCCCCAGCATTTT.

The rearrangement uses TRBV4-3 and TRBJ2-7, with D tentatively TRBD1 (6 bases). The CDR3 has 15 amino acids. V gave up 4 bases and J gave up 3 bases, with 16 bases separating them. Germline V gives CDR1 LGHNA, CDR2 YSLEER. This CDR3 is CASSPERGSGYEQYF. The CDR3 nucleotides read TGCGCCAGCAGCCCTGAAAGGGGGTCAGGCTACGAGCAGTACTTC.

CDR3 in DNA: TGCAGCGTTGAAGCCCGAGCGGGAGCAGGCGAGCAGTACTTC. Amino acid sequence: CSVEARAGAGEQYF. The chain employs TRBV29-1 and TRBJ2-5; 8 bases agree with TRBD2. Near its end, the DNA agrees better with TRBJ2-7, so the J call may be wrong. This CDR3 has 14 residues. CDR1 is SQVTM, CDR2 ANQGSEA, per germline.

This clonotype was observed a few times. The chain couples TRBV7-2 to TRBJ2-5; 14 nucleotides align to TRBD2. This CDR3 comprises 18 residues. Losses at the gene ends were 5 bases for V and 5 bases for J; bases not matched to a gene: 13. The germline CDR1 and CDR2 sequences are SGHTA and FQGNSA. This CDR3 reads CASSPRTSGRPTIETQYF. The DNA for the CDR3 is TGTGCCAGCAGCCCCCGGACTAGCGGGAGGCCTACAATCGAGACCCAGTACTTC.

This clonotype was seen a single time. CDR3 nucleotide sequence: TGTGCCAGCAGCGTCGAACAGGGAAGGGACGAGCAGTACTTC. The encoded protein is CASSVEQGRDEQYF. This chain uses TRBV9 with TRBJ2-5, with D possibly TRBD1 on 6 matching bases. The J call may not be correct, given that the DNA end is closer to TRBJ2-7. The germline V gene encodes CDR1 SGDLS and CDR2 YYNGEE. The CDR3 contains 14 residues.

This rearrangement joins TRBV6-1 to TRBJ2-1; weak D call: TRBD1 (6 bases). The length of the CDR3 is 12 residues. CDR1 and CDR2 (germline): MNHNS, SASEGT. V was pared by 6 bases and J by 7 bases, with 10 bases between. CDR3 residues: CASRGQLNEQFF. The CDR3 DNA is TGTGCCAGCAGAGGACAGCTAAATGAGCAGTTCTTC.

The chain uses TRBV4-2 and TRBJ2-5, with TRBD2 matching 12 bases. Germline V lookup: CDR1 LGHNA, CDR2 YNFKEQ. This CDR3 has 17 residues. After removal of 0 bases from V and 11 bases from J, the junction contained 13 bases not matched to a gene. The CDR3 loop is CASSQDGTSGFNNEQYF. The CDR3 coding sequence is TGTGCCAGCAGCCAAGATGGGACTAGCGGGTTTAACAATGAGCAGTACTTC.

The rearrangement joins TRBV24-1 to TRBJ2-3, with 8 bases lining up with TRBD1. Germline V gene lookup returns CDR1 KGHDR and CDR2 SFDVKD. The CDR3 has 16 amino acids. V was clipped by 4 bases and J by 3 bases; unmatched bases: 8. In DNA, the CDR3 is TGTGCCACCAGTGACCTTGACAGGGGAGTTACAGATACGCAGTATTTT. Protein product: CATSDLDRGVTDTQYF.

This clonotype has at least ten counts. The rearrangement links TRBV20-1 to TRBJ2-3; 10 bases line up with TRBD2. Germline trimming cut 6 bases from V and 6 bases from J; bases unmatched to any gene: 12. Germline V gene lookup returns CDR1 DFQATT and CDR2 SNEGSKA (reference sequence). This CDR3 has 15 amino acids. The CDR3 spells CSARDLAGEVDTQYF. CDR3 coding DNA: TGCAGTGCCCGAGACCTAGCGGGAGAGGTCGATACGCAGTATTTT.

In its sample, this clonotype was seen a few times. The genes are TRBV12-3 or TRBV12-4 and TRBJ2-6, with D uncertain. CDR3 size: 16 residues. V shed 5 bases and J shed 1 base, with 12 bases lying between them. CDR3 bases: TGTGCCAGCAGTCTCGGACCCGAGTCTGGGGCCAACGTCCTGACTTTC. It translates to CASSLGPESGANVLTF.

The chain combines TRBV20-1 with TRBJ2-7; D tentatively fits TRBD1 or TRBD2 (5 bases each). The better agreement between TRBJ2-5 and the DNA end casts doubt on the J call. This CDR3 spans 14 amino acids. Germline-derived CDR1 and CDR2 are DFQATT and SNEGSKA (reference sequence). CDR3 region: CSARDRDRLWTQYF. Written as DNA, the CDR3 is TGCAGTGCTAGAGACCGGGACCGACTATGGACCCAGTACTTC.

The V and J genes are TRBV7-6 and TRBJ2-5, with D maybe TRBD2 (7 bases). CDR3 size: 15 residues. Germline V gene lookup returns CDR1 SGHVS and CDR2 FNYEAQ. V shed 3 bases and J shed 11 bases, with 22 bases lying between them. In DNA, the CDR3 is TGTGCCAGCAGCTTTAGGGGGGGTTTATACAATGAGCAGTACTTC. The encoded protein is CASSFRGGLYNEQYF.

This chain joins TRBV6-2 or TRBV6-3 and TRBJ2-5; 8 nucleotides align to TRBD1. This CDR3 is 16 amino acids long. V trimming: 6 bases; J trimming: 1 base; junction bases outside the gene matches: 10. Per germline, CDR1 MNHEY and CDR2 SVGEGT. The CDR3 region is CASRPTGDGGQETQYF. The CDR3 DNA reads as TGTGCCAGCAGACCGACAGGGGATGGGGGCCAAGAGACCCAGTACTTC.